This TCR beta chain derives from a study of shared clonotypes between healthy human individuals. General observations from the study: Memory subsets had estimated richness that was generally smaller than that of naive subsets.

Measured with immunoSEQ multiplex PCR; TCRdb has only the in-frame clones, and not every one. The repertoire consists of approximately 530,000 clones, with around 96% occurring once and the leading ten covering roughly 0.06%. With 3 bases clipped from V and 4 bases from J, the junction kept 3 bases outside the gene matches. CDR1 and CDR2 from the germline V gene are KGHSH and LQKENI. This CDR3 spans 15 amino acids. About this clone: Its target is unknown. Additional DNA sequences in this sample encode the identical CDR3.

The sample was naive CD4+ T cells sorted from blood. The subset is: CD45RA+ positively selected. The TCR was taken from a woman aged 30 to 39 in good health. The chain joins TRBV18 to TRBJ2-5; 12 bases agree with TRBD1. CDR3 residues: CASSPGQGAGETQYF. CDR3 nucleotides: TGTGCCAGCTCACCGGGACAGGGGGCAGGAGAGACCCAGTACTTC.